The clone carrying this T cell receptor (beta chain) was recorded many times. Its antigen remains unknown. This CDR3 is missing its conserved last phenylalanine or tryptophan, likely due to a read error. The data belong to a study of read filtering for tumor transcriptome and immune sequencing. Study-level background: The cohort had some 17 men and approximately 14 women aged roughly 40 to 80, mean about 68 years.

V shed 4 bases, J shed 5 bases, and the junction held 2 bases outside the gene matches. The V gene's germline CDR1 is SGHRS and CDR2 YFSETQ. The CDR3 length is 12 residues. This library used around 400 ng RNA and molecular barcoded adaptors spanning alpha/delta and beta/gamma chains. TCRdb redid the calling of the reads with MiXCR, one entry per CDR3 protein. This sample has 75,000 to 90,000 distinct CDR3 sequences, with 9% to 15% found just once. The study's findings and limits: The CD138-negative fraction was mixed bone marrow immune cells, not pure T cells. Dropping single-read clonotypes raised IR-seq and RNA-seq shared-clonotype correlation.

The sequence was collected from a donor at least 40 years old with multiple myeloma. The specimen sequenced was a population of CD138-negative cells sorted from bone marrow. This chain connects TRBV5-1 to TRBJ2-7; TRBD1 agrees at 8 bases. As DNA, the CDR3 is TGCGCCAGCAGCGTGACAGGGGACGAGCAGTACCTC. The encoded protein is CASSVTGDEQYL.